This TCR beta chain was sequenced in a study of cytomegalovirus exposure and HLA in healthy donors. For the study at large: Among the approximately 410 genotyped donors, 70% to 90% were placed in the Caucasian-associated ancestry cluster.

As for the donors, each was a healthy bone marrow donor. PCR used 60 Vbeta primers and 13 Jbeta primers. Method: immunoSEQ multiplex PCR; TCRdb's copy keeps in-frame clones and lacks some. The sample contains about 200,000 clones, around 77% of which appear only once. This clonotype was sampled from a woman in her twenties or thirties in good health and CMV-seronegative. Sequenced sample: PBMCs.

In DNA, the CDR3 is TGTGCCAGCAATGAGCTATACGGGGTCATCGATGAGCAGTTCTTC. Translated: CASNELYGVIDEQFF. The rearrangement joins TRBV6-5 to TRBJ2-1, with D possibly being TRBD2 (5 bases). Trimming took off 7 bases at V and 8 bases at J, with 21 bases between the two ends. This CDR3 spans 15 amino acids. Germline-derived CDR1 and CDR2 are MNHEY and SVGAGI.